The 11 T cell receptor beta chains given below trace back to one sample, sequenced in a study of blood T cell repertoires in COVID-19. Profiling relied on immunoSEQ multiplex PCR, and the TCRdb table lists in-frame clones only, not all of them. This sample has approximately 300,000 clones, with under 90% found just once. The sample comprised peripheral blood. All receptors come from a woman in her twenties or thirties with COVID-19, enrolled during active disease.

This clone was counted a single time. The chain recombines TRBV6-6 with TRBJ1-4; maybe TRBD1 (6 bases). Germline CDR1 is MNHNY and CDR2 is SVGAGI (reference sequence). Trimming left V 4 bases short and J 6 bases short, with 15 bases between. This CDR3 is built from 15 residues. The CDR3 region is CASSFSGQSHEKLFF. CDR3 DNA: TGTGCCAGCAGTTTTTCAGGACAGAGTCATGAAAAACTGTTTTTT.

The chain is built from TRBV5-1 and TRBJ2-6, with D unresolved. This CDR3 has 16 amino acids. Trimming took 0 bases from V and 0 from J, leaving 7 bases between them. The germline CDR1 and CDR2 sequences are SGHRS and YFSETQ. The CDR3 reads CASSLGASSGANVLTF. CDR3 DNA: TGCGCCAGCAGCTTGGGGGCAAGCTCTGGGGCCAACGTCCTGACTTTC. Combining the CDR3 with reference TRBV5-1 and TRBJ2-6 gives the whole variable domain KAGVTQTPRYLIKTRGQQVTLSCSPISGHRSVSWYQQTPGQGLQFLFEYFSETQRNKGNFPGRFSGRQFSNSRSEMNVSTLELGDSALYLCASSLGASSGANVLTFGAGSRLTVL.

The chain couples TRBV29-1 to TRBJ2-1, with 15 bases matching TRBD2. This CDR3 is 14 amino acids long. The germline V gene has CDR1 SQVTM and CDR2 ANQGSEA. J lost 9 bases, V lost 6 bases, and 6 bases had no gene match. The CDR3 sequence: CSVGLAGGRSEQFF. In DNA form, the CDR3 reads TGCAGCGTCGGACTAGCGGGGGGGCGGAGTGAGCAGTTCTTC.

The V and J genes are TRBV19 and TRBJ1-6; possibly TRBD1 for D (5 bases). CDR1 is LNHDA, CDR2 SQIVND, per germline (reference sequence). The CDR3 contains 14 residues. V gave up 1 base and J gave up 11 bases, with 12 bases separating them. CDR3 nucleotide sequence: TGTGCCAGTAGTATAGGGGGCCCTAGGCCACCCCTCCACTTT. Translating it yields CASSIGGPRPPLHF. The full variable domain, in which reference TRBV19 and TRBJ1-6 provide the parts outside the CDR3, is DGGITQSPKYLFRKEGQNVTLSCEQNLNHDAMYWYRQDPGQGLRLIYYSQIVNDFQKGDIAEGYSVSREKKESFPLTVTSAQKNPTAFYLCASSIGGPRPPLHFGNGTRLTVT.

In its sample, this clone was seen a few times. The chain carries TRBV14 and TRBJ1-2; D is ambiguous. The V and J ends lost 3 bases and 8 bases respectively, with 16 bases between them. This CDR3 region has 14 residues. Germline lookup yields CDR1 SGHDN and CDR2 FVKESK. In DNA, the CDR3 is TGTGCCAGCAGCCAGAACGACATATTTTGGGGCTACACCTTC. This codes for CASSQNDIFWGYTF.

CDR3 DNA sequence: TGTGCCATCAGTGAGTCGGGGATAGCGAAAGTAGGGACCCAGTACTTC. This gives the protein CAISESGIAKVGTQYF. The rearrangement uses TRBV10-3 and TRBJ2-5; tentative D call: TRBD2 (5 bases). The CDR3 runs to 16 residues. Between the trimmed V and J ends, which lost 0 bases and 7 bases, there was a span of 18 bases. Germline V gene sequence: CDR1 ENHRY, CDR2 SYGVKD.

V and J are TRBV10-3 and TRBJ2-3; a possible D gene is TRBD2 (6 bases). This CDR3 is 15 amino acids long. The V and J ends lost 6 bases and 2 bases respectively, with 15 bases between them. Germline CDR1 reads ENHRY; CDR2 reads SYGVKD. In nucleotides, the CDR3 is TGTGCCATCAGGTCGGGACTTCTAGACACAGATACGCAGTATTTT. Its translation: CAIRSGLLDTDTQYF.

J is TRBJ1-1 and V is TRBV11-1; D might be TRBD1 (6 bases). The CDR3 loop spans 13 amino acids. V dropped 5 bases and J dropped 3 bases, with 10 bases sitting between them. Germline CDR1 reads SGHAT; CDR2 reads FQDESV (reference sequence). The CDR3 sequence: CASSLDSHTEAFF. The CDR3 DNA reads TGTGCCAGCAGCCTGGACAGTCACACTGAAGCTTTCTTT.

The V and J genes are TRBV6-5 and TRBJ1-6; the match to TRBD1 covers 10 bases. Germline assignment: CDR1 MNHEY and CDR2 SVGAGI. Trimming took 4 bases from V and 9 from J; bases not matched to a gene: 6. The CDR3 totals 15 residues. CDR3 residues: CASSFEGQGGSPLHF. Here the CDR3 DNA reads TGTGCCAGCAGTTTCGAAGGACAGGGGGGTTCACCCCTCCACTTT.

CDR3 region: CASSPSTGGNTIYF. CDR3 coding DNA: TGTGCCAGCAGCCCGTCGACGGGAGGAAACACCATATATTTT. This sequence joins TRBV7-6 and TRBJ1-3, with D hard to call. V lost 5 bases to trimming and J lost 4 bases, with 12 bases between them. The V gene's germline CDR1 is SGHVS and CDR2 FNYEAQ. This CDR3 comprises 14 residues.

The V call is TRBV20-1, the J call TRBJ1-5; D gene uncertain. V was trimmed by 3 bases and J by 1 base, leaving 16 bases between them. The length of the CDR3 is 16 residues. Germline V gene data show CDR1 as DFQATT and CDR2 as SNEGSKA (reference sequence). This CDR3 is CSASPRYRGSNQPQHF. CDR3 DNA: TGCAGTGCTAGTCCTAGATACCGAGGGAGCAATCAGCCCCAGCATTTT.